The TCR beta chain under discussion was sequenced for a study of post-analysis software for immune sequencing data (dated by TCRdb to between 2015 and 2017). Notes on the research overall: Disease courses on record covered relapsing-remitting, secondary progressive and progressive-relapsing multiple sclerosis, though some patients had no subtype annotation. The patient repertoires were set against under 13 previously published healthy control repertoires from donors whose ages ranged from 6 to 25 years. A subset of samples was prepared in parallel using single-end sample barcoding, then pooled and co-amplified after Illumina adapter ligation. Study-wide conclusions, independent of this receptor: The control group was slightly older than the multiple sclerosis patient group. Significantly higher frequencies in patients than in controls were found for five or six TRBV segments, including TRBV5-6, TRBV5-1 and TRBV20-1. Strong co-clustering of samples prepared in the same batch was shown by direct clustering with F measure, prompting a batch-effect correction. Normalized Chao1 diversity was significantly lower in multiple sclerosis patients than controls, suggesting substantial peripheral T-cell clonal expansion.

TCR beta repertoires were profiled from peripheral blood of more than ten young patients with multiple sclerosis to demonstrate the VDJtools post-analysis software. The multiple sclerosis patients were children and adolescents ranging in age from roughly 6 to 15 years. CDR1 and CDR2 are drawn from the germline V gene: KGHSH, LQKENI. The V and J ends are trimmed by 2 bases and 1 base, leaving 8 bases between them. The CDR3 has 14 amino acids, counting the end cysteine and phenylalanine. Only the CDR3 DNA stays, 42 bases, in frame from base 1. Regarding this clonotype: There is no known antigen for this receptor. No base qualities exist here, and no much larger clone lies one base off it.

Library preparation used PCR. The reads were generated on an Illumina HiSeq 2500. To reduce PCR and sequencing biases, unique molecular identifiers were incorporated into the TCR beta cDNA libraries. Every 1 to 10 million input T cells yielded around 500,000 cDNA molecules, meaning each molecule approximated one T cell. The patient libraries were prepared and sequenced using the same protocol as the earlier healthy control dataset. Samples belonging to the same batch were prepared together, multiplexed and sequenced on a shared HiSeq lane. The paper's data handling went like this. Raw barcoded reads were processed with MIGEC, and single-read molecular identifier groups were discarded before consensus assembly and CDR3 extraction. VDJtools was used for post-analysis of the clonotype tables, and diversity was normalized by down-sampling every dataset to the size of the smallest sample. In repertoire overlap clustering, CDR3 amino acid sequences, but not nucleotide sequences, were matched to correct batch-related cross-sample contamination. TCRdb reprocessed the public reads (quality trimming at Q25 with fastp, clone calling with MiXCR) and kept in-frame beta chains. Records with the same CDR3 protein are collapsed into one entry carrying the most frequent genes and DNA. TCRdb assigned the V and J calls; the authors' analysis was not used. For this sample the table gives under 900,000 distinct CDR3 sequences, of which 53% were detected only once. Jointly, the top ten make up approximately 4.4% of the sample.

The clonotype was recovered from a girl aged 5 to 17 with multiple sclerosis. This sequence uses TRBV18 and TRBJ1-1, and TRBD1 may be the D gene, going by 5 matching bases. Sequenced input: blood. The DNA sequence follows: TGTGCCAGCTCACCAATCGGGGGGAACACTGAAGCTTTCTTT. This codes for CASSPIGGNTEAFF.